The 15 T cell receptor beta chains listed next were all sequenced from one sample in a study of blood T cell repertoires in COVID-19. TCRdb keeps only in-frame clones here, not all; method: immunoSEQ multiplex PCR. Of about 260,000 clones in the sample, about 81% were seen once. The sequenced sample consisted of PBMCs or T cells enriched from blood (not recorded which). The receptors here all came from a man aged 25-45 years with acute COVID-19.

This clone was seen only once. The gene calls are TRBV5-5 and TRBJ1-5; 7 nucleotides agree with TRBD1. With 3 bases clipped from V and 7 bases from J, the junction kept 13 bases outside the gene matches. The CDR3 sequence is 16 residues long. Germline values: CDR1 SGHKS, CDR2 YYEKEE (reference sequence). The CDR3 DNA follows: TGTGCCAGCAGCTCGGACAGGCCCCTAGGGAGGCAGCCCCAGCATTTT. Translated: CASSSDRPLGRQPQHF.

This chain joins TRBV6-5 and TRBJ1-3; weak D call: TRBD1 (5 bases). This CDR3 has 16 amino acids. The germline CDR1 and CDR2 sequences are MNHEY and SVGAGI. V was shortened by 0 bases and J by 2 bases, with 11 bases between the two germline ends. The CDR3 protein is CASSYSRSGAGNTIYF. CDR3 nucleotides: TGTGCCAGCAGTTACTCGAGATCGGGGGCTGGAAACACCATATATTTT.

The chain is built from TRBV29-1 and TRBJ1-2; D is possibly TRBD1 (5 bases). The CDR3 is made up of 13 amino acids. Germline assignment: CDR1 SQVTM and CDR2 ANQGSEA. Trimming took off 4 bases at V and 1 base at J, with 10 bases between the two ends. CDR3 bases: TGCAGCGTTGGGGGCGTCTTTAACTATGGCTACACCTTC. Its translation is CSVGGVFNYGYTF.

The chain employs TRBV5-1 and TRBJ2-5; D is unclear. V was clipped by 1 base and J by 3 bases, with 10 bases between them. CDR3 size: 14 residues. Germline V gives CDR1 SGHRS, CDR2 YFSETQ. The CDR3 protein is CASSLSPTEETQYF. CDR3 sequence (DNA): TGCGCCAGCAGCTTGTCTCCCACTGAAGAGACCCAGTACTTC.

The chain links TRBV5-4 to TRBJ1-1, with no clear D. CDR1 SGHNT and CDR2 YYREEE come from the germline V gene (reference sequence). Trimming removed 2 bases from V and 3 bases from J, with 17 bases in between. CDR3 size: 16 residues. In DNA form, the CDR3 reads TGTGCCAGCAGCTTTGGTGCCCCGGGGTACGACACTGAAGCTTTCTTT. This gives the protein CASSFGAPGYDTEAFF.

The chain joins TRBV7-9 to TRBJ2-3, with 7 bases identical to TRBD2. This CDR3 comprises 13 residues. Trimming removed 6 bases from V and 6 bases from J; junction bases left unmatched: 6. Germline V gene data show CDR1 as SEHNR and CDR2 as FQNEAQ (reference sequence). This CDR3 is CASRLRTRDTQYF. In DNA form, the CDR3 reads TGTGCCAGCAGGTTACGGACTAGGGATACGCAGTATTTT.

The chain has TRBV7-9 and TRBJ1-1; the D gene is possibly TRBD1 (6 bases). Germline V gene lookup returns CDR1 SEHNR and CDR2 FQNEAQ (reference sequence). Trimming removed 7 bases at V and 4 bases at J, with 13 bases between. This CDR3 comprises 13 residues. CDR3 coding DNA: TGTGCCAGCACCGAAATACAGGGCACTGAAGCTTTCTTT. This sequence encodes CASTEIQGTEAFF. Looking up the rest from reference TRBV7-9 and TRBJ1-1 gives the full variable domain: DTGVSQNPRHKITKRGQNVTFRCDPISEHNRLYWYRQTLGQGPEFLTYFQNEAQLEKSRLLSDRFSAERPKGSFSTLEIQRTEQGDSAMYLCASTEIQGTEAFFGQGTRLTVV.

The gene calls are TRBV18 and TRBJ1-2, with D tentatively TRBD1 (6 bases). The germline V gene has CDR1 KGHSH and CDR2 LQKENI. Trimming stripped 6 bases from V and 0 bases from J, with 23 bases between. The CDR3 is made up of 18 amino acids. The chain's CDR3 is CASSQQGTSFPANYGYTF. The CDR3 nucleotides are TGTGCCAGCTCCCAACAGGGTACCTCCTTTCCAGCTAACTATGGCTACACCTTC.

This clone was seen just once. CDR3 coding DNA: TGTGCCAGCCGGGACATCCCGGCAGATACGCAGTATTTT. Translating it yields CASRDIPADTQYF. The rearrangement joins TRBV19 to TRBJ2-3, with D possibly TRBD1 on 6 matching bases. Per germline, CDR1 LNHDA and CDR2 SQIVND (reference sequence). The germline V and J ends were trimmed by 9 bases and 4 bases, with 14 bases remaining between them. The CDR3 extends over 13 amino acids. Supplemented by reference TRBV19 and TRBJ2-3, the full variable domain reads DGGITQSPKYLFRKEGQNVTLSCEQNLNHDAMYWYRQDPGQGLRLIYYSQIVNDFQKGDIAEGYSVSREKKESFPLTVTSAQKNPTAFYLCASRDIPADTQYFGPGTRLTVL.

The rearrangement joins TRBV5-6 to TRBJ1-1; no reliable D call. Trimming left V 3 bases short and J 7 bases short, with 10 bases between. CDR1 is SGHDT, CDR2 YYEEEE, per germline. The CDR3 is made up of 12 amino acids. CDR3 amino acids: CASSYMGIEAFF. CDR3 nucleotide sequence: TGTGCCAGCAGCTATATGGGCATTGAAGCTTTCTTT.

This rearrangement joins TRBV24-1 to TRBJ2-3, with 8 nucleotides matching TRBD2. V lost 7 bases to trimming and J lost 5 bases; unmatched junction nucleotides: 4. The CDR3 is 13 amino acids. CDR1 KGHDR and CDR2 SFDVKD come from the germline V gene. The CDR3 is CATSGRALDTQYF. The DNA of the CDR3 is TGTGCCACCAGCGGGAGGGCCTTAGATACGCAGTATTTT.

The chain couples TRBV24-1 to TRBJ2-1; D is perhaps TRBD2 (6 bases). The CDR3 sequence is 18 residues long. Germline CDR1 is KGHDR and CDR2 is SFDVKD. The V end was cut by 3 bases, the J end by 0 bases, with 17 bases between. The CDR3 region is CATSDTILSGSSYNEQFF. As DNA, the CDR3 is TGTGCCACCAGTGATACTATACTTAGCGGTAGCTCCTACAATGAGCAGTTCTTC.

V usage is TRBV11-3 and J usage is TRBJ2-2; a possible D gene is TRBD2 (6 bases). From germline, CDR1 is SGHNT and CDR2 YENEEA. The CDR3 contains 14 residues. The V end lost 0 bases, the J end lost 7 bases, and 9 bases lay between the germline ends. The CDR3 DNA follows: TGTGCCAGCAGCTTAGATCCGGGAGTCGGGGAGCTGTTTTTT. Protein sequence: CASSLDPGVGELFF.

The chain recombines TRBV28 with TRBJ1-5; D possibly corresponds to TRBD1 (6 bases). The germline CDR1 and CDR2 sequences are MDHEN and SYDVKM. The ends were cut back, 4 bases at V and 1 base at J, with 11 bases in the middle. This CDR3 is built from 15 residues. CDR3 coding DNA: TGTGCCAGCAGTTACGCAGGGGCAAGCAATCAGCCCCAGCATTTT. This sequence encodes CASSYAGASNQPQHF.

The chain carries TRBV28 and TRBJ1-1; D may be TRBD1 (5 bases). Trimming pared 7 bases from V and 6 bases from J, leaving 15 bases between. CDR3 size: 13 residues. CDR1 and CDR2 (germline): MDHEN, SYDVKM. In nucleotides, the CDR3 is TGTGCCAGCAACGAAGGGGTAGAGCCTGAAGCTTTCTTT. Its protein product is CASNEGVEPEAFF.